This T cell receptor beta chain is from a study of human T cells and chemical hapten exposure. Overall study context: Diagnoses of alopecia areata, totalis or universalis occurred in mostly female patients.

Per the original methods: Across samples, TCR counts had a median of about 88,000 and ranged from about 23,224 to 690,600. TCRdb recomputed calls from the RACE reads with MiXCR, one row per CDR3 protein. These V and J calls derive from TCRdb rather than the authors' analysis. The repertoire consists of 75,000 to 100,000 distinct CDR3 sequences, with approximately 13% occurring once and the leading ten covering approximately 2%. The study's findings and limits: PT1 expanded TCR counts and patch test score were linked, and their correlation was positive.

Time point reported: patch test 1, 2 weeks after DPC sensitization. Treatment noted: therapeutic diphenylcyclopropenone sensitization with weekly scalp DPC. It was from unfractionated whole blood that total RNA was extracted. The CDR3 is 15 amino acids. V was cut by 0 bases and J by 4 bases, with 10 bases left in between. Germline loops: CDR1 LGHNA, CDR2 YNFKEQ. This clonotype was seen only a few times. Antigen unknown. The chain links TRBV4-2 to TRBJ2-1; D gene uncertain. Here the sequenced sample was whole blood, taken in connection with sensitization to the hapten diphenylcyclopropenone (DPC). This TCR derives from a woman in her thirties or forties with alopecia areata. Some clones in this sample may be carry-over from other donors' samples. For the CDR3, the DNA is TGTGCCAGCAGCCAAGACTCCGGAGCATACAATGAGCAGTTCTTC. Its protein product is CASSQDSGAYNEQFF.